These T cell receptor beta chains were read from a single sample in a study of blood T cell repertoires in COVID-19. TCRdb keeps only in-frame clones here, not all; method: immunoSEQ multiplex PCR. The table records under 85,000 clones, around 80% of them present only once. The material sequenced was peripheral blood. The receptors shown here come from a human donor in a cohort sampled during active COVID-19. Both conserved end residues are part of each CDR3. The order of the fields is clone size, D gene, V gene, J gene, CDR3 protein, CDR3 DNA. D genes are given only for firm matches. Not every row has a clone size; where given, it reads once, few, many or a size class.

size: once; D: .; V: TRBV3-1/TRBV3-2; J: TRBJ1-1; CDR3: CASSQESRGTEAFF; DNA: TGTGCCAGCAGCCAAGAGAGCCGAGGGACTGAAGCTTTCTTT
size: .; D: .; V: TRBV4-1; J: TRBJ2-7; CDR3: CASSQDRQSTYEQYF; DNA: TGCGCCAGCAGCCAAGATAGACAGAGTACCTACGAGCAGTACTTC
size: .; D: .; V: TRBV27; J: TRBJ2-2; CDR3: CASMSLGGTGELFF; DNA: TGTGCCAGCATGTCCTTGGGGGGCACCGGGGAGCTGTTTTTT
size: few; D: .; V: TRBV6-1; J: TRBJ1-5; CDR3: CASSESALLPQHF; DNA: TGTGCCAGCAGTGAATCTGCGTTATTGCCCCAGCATTTT
size: .; D: .; V: TRBV12-5; J: TRBJ1-1; CDR3: CASGLELGGTEAFF; DNA: TGTGCTAGTGGTTTGGAATTAGGGGGCACTGAAGCTTTCTTT
size: .; D: .; V: TRBV2; J: TRBJ1-2; CDR3: CASIQREGRGYTF; DNA: TGTGCCAGCATTCAGAGGGAGGGTAGGGGCTACACCTTC
size: .; D: TRBD2; V: TRBV7-9; J: TRBJ2-3; CDR3: CASSTGRDGGTDTQYF; DNA: TGTGCCAGCAGCACTGGGAGGGACGGCGGCACAGATACGCAGTATTTT
size: few; D: TRBD1; V: TRBV6-5; J: TRBJ2-6; CDR3: CASSSGTASGANVLTF; DNA: TGTGCCAGCAGTTCAGGGACAGCCTCTGGGGCCAACGTCCTGACTTTC
size: .; D: TRBD1; V: TRBV4-2; J: TRBJ1-5; CDR3: CASSQDPGDRVFLRPQHF; DNA: TGTGCCAGCAGCCAAGACCCGGGGGACAGGGTTTTTTTGCGGCCCCAGCATTTT
size: .; D: TRBD1; V: TRBV27; J: TRBJ2-2; CDR3: CASSLSGQINTGELFF; DNA: TGTGCCAGCAGTTTATCGGGACAGATTAACACCGGGGAGCTGTTTTTT
size: .; D: .; V: TRBV5-1; J: TRBJ2-2; CDR3: CASKAYGGKNTGELFF; DNA: TGCGCCAGCAAGGCTTATGGCGGTAAAAACACCGGGGAGCTGTTTTTT
size: .; D: .; V: TRBV7-6; J: TRBJ2-2; CDR3: CASSFNRDTGELFF; DNA: TGTGCCAGCAGCTTTAACAGGGACACCGGGGAGCTGTTTTTT
size: few; D: .; V: TRBV10-3; J: TRBJ1-2; CDR3: CAISESGDGYTF; DNA: TGTGCCATCAGTGAGTCAGGGGATGGCTACACCTTC
size: .; D: .; V: TRBV28; J: TRBJ1-5; CDR3: CASSWGVISNQPQHF; DNA: TGTGCCAGCAGTTGGGGGGTTATTAGCAATCAGCCCCAGCATTTT
size: .; D: .; V: TRBV3-1/TRBV3-2; J: TRBJ1-1; CDR3: CASSLRGWNTEAFF; DNA: TGTGCCAGCAGCCTGAGAGGTTGGAACACTGAAGCTTTCTTT
size: .; D: .; V: TRBV6-5; J: TRBJ2-7; CDR3: CASSYDHYYEQYF; DNA: TGTGCCAGCAGTTACGACCACTACTACGAGCAGTACTTC
size: .; D: TRBD1; V: TRBV7-7; J: TRBJ2-5; CDR3: CASSFQGASRETQYF; DNA: TGTGCTAGCAGCTTCCAGGGGGCTTCTCGGGAGACCCAGTACTTC
size: .; D: .; V: TRBV29-1; J: TRBJ2-7; CDR3: CSVNSATYEQYF; DNA: TGCAGCGTCAACAGTGCCACCTACGAGCAGTACTTC
size: few; D: TRBD1; V: TRBV2; J: TRBJ2-2; CDR3: CASSHDRGRTGELFF; DNA: TGTGCCAGCAGCCACGACAGGGGGAGGACCGGGGAGCTGTTTTTT
size: .; D: .; V: TRBV24-1; J: TRBJ2-3; CDR3: CATSDFPFTDTQYF; DNA: TGTGCCACCAGTGATTTCCCCTTCACAGATACGCAGTATTTT
size: .; D: .; V: TRBV19; J: TRBJ2-7; CDR3: CASSVGQQTYEQYF; DNA: TGTGCCAGTAGTGTAGGACAGCAAACCTACGAGCAGTACTTC
size: .; D: .; V: TRBV19; J: TRBJ2-5; CDR3: CASSKGTGLETQYF; DNA: TGTGCCAGTAGCAAAGGCACGGGGTTGGAGACCCAGTACTTC
size: once; D: .; V: TRBV28; J: TRBJ1-6; CDR3: CASITGVYNSPLHF; DNA: TGTGCCAGCATCACCGGGGTCTATAATTCACCCCTCCACTTT
size: .; D: TRBD2; V: TRBV6-5; J: TRBJ2-2; CDR3: CASTPLAGASGELFF; DNA: TGTGCCAGCACCCCACTAGCGGGGGCCTCCGGGGAGCTGTTTTTT
size: .; D: TRBD1; V: TRBV6-6; J: TRBJ2-5; CDR3: CASSSTGTETQYF; DNA: TGTGCCAGCAGTTCGACAGGGACAGAGACCCAGTACTTC
size: .; D: .; V: TRBV18; J: TRBJ1-6; CDR3: CASSPAGLAPLHF; DNA: TGTGCCAGCTCACCGGCCGGGTTGGCACCCCTCCACTTT
size: few; D: TRBD1; V: TRBV23-1; J: TRBJ2-2; CDR3: CASSQSVKTGANTGELFF; DNA: TGCGCCAGCAGTCAATCCGTTAAGACAGGGGCGAACACCGGGGAGCTGTTTTTT
size: .; D: .; V: TRBV28; J: TRBJ2-3; CDR3: CASSLGQGLFTDTQYF; DNA: TGTGCCAGCAGTTTAGGTCAGGGGTTATTCACAGATACGCAGTATTTT
size: .; D: .; V: TRBV7-3; J: TRBJ2-5; CDR3: CASSLYGVALETQYF; DNA: TGTGCCAGCAGCTTGTACGGGGTGGCTTTGGAGACCCAGTACTTC
size: .; D: .; V: TRBV20-1; J: TRBJ1-4; CDR3: CSASPYHRVGATNEKLFF; DNA: TGCAGTGCTAGTCCGTATCACAGGGTCGGAGCAACTAATGAAAAACTGTTTTTT
size: .; D: TRBD2; V: TRBV2; J: TRBJ2-5; CDR3: CASSEEMAVASGSQYF; DNA: TGTGCCAGCAGTGAAGAGATGGCGGTGGCTAGCGGGAGTCAGTACTTC
size: .; D: TRBD1; V: TRBV19; J: TRBJ1-5; CDR3: CASSTGTGYQPQHF; DNA: TGTGCCAGTAGTACCGGGACAGGGTACCAGCCCCAGCATTTT
size: .; D: .; V: TRBV11-3; J: TRBJ2-2; CDR3: CASSLTRNTGELFF; DNA: TGTGCCAGCAGCTTAACTAGAAACACCGGGGAGCTGTTTTTT
size: .; D: .; V: TRBV27; J: TRBJ2-1; CDR3: CASSLQQQLVNEQFF; DNA: TGTGCCAGCAGTCTTCAGCAACAGTTAGTAAATGAGCAGTTCTTC
size: once; D: TRBD1; V: TRBV7-8; J: TRBJ2-2; CDR3: CASSLVGTGFGELFF; DNA: TGTGCCAGCAGCTTAGTTGGGACAGGGTTCGGGGAGCTGTTTTTT
size: .; D: TRBD1; V: TRBV7-9; J: TRBJ2-7; CDR3: CASSHPSPHRGISYEQYF; DNA: TGTGCCAGCAGCCATCCCTCTCCCCACAGGGGGATTTCCTACGAGCAGTACTTC
size: .; D: TRBD2; V: TRBV18; J: TRBJ2-7; CDR3: CASSKTSGSYEQYF; DNA: TGTGCCAGCTCAAAGACTAGCGGCTCCTACGAGCAGTACTTC
size: .; D: .; V: TRBV3-1/TRBV3-2; J: TRBJ2-2; CDR3: CASRGWSGELFF; DNA: TGTGCCAGCCGGGGTTGGTCCGGGGAGCTGTTTTTT